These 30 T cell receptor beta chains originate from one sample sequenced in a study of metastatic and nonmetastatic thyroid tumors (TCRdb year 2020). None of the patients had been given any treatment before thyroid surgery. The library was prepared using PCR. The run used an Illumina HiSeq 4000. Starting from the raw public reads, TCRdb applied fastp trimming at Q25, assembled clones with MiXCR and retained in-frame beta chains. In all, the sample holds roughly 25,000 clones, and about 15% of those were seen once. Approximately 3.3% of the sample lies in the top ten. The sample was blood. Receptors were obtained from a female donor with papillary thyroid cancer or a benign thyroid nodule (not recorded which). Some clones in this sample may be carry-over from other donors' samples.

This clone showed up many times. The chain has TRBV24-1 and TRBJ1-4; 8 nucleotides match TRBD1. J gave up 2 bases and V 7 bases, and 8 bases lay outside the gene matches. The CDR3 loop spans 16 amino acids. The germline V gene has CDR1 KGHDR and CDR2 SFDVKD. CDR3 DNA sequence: TGTGCCACCAGCGATCAACGGACAGGGACTAATGAAAAACTGTTTTTT. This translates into CATSDQRTGTNEKLFF.

CDR3 nucleotide sequence: TGTGCCACCAGTGATTATCTAGCTAGGCCCGAGGACGGGGAGCTGTTTTTT. Translated: CATSDYLARPEDGELFF. The chain couples TRBV24-1 to TRBJ2-2; maybe TRBD2 (5 bases). CDR1 is KGHDR and CDR2 is SFDVKD in the germline V gene. CDR3 length: 17 amino acids. Trimming removed 2 bases at V and 7 bases at J, with 19 bases between.

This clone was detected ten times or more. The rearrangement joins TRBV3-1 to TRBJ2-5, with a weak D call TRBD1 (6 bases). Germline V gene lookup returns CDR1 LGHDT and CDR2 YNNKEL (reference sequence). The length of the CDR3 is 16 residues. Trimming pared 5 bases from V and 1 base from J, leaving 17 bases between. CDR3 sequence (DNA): TGTGCCAGCAGCTTCGGACAGATTAGGGGCCAAGAGACCCAGTACTTC. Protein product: CASSFGQIRGQETQYF.

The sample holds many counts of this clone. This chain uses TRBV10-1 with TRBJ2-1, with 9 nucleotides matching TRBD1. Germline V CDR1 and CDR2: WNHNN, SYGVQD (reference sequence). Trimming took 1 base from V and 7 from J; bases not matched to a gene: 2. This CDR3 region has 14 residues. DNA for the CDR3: TGCGCCAGCAGTGAGTACAGGGGGCTAAATGAGCAGTTCTTC. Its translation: CASSEYRGLNEQFF.

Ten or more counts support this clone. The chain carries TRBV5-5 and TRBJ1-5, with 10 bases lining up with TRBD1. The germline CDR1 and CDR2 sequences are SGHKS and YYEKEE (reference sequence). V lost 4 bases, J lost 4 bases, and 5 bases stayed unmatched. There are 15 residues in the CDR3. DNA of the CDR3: TGTGCCAGCAGCCCAGGACAGGGGGTAAATCAGCCCCAGCATTTT. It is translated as CASSPGQGVNQPQHF.

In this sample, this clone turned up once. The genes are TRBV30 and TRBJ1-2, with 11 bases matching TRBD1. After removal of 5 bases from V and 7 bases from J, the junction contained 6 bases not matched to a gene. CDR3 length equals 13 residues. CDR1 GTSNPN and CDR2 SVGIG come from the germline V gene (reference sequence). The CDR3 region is CAWAGQGELGYTF. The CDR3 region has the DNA TGTGCCTGGGCGGGACAGGGGGAGCTTGGCTACACCTTC.

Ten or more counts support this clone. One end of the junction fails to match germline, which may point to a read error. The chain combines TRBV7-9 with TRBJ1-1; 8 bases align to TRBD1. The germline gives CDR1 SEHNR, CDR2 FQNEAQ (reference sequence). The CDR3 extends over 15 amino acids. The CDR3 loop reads CASSEPQGVKTEAFF. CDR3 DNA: TGTGCCAGCAGCGAACCACAGGGGGTGAAAACTGAAGCTTTCTTT.

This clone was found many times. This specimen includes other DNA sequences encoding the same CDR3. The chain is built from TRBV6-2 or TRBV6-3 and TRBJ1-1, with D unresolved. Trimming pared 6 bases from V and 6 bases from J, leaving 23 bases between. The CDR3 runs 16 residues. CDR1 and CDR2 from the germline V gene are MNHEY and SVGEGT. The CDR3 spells CASSPGSLRRISEAFF. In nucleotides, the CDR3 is TGTGCCAGCAGCCCCGGGAGTCTGAGGAGGATTTCTGAAGCTTTCTTT.

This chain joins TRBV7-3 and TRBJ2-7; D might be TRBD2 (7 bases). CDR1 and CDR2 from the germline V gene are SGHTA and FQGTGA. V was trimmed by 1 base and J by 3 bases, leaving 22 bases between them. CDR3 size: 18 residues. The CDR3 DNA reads TGTGCCAGCAGCTTAAGGTTGGGGGGGCAGGGTCGAATCTACGAGCAGTACTTC. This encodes CASSLRLGGQGRIYEQYF.

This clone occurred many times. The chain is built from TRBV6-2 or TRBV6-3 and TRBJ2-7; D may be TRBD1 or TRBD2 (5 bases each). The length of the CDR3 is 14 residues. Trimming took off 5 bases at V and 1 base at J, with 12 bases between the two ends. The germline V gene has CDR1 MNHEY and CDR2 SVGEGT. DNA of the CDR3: TGTGCCAGCAGTATTCGGGACGGATCCTACGAGCAGTACTTC. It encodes CASSIRDGSYEQYF.

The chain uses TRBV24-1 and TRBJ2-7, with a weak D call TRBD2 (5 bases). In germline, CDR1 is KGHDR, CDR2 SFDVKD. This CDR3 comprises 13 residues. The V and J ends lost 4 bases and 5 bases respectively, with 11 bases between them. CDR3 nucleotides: TGTGCCACCAGTGAAGGGAGCGACGACGAGCAGTACTTC. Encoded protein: CATSEGSDDEQYF.

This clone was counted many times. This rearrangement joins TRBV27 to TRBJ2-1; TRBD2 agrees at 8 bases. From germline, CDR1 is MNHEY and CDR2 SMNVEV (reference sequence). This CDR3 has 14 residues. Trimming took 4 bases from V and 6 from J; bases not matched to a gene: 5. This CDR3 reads CASSSGREANEQFF. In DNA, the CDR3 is TGTGCCAGCAGTTCCGGGCGGGAGGCCAATGAGCAGTTCTTC.

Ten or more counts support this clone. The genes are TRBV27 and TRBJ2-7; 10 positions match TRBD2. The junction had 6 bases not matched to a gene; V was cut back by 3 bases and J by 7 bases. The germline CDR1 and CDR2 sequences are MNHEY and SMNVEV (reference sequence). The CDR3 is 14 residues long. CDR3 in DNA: TGTGCCAGCAGTTTTACTAGCGGGACGGGGGAGCAGTACTTC. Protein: CASSFTSGTGEQYF.

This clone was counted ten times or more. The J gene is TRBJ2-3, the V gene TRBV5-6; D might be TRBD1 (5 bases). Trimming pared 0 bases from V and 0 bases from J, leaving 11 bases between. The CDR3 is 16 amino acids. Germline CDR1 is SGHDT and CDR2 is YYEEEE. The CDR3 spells CASSLAGSGSTDTQYF. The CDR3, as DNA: TGTGCCAGCAGCTTGGCCGGGTCAGGGAGCACAGATACGCAGTATTTT. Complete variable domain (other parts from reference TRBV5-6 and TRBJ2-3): DAGVTQSPTHLIKTRGQQVTLRCSPKSGHDTVSWYQQALGQGPQFIFQYYEEEERQRGNFPDRFSGHQFPNYSSELNVNALLLGDSALYLCASSLAGSGSTDTQYFGPGTRLTVL.

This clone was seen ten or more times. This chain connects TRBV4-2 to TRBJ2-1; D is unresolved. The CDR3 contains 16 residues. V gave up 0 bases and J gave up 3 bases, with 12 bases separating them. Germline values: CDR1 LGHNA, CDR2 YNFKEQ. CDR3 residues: CASSQDEVGDYNEQFF. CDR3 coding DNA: TGTGCCAGCAGCCAAGATGAGGTGGGCGACTACAATGAGCAGTTCTTC.

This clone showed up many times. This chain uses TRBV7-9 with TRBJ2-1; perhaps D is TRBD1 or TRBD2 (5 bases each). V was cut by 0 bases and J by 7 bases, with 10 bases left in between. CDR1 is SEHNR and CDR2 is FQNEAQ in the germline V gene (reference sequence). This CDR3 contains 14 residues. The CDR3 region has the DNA TGTGCCAGCAGCTTAGCGGTCGGGGCGAATGAGCAGTTCTTC. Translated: CASSLAVGANEQFF.

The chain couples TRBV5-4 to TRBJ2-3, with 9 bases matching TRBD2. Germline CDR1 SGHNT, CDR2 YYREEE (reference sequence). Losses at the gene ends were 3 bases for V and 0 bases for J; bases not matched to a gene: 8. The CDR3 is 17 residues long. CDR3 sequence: CASSYKIAGASTDTQYF. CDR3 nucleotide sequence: TGTGCCAGCAGCTATAAAATAGCGGGGGCTAGCACAGATACGCAGTATTTT.

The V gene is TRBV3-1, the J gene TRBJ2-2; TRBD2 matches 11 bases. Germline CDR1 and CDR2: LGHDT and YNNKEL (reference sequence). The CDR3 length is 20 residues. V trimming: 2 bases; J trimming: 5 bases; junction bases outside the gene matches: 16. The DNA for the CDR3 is TGTGCCAGCAGCCAACCCCGGGGGACGCAACTAGCGGGAGTGACCGGGGAGCTGTTTTTT. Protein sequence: CASSQPRGTQLAGVTGELFF.

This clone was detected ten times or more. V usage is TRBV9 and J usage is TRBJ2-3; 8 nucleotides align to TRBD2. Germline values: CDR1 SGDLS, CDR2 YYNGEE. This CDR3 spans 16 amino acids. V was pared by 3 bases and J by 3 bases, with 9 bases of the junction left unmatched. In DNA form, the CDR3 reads TGTGCCAGCAGCGCCTCGGGGGGGGACGAGACAGATACGCAGTATTTT. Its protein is CASSASGGDETDTQYF. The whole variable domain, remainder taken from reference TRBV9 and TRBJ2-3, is DSGVTQTPKHLITATGQRVTLRCSPRSGDLSVYWYQQSLDQGLQFLIQYYNGEERAKGNILERFSAQQFPDLHSELNLSSLELGDSALYFCASSASGGDETDTQYFGPGTRLTVL.

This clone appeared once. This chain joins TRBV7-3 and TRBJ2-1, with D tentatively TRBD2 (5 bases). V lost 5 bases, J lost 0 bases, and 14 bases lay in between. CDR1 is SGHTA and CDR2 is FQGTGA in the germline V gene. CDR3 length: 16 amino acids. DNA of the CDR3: TGTGCCAGCAGCCGAGGGATGGGTAGCTCCTACAATGAGCAGTTCTTC. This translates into CASSRGMGSSYNEQFF.

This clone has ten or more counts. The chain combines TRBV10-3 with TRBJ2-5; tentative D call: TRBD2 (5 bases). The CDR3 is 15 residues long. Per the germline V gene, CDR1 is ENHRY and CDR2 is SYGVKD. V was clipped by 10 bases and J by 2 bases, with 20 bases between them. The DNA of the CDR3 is TGTGCCACCAGCCGAGTCTTTACTAGTCAAGAGACCCAGTACTTC. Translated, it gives CATSRVFTSQETQYF.

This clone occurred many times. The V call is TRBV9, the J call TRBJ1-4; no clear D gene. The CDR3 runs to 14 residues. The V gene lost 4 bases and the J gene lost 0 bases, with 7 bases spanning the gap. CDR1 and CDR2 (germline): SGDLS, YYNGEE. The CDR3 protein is CASSPNPTNEKLFF. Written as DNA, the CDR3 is TGTGCCAGCAGCCCCAATCCAACTAATGAAAAACTGTTTTTT. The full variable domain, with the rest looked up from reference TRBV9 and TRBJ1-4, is DSGVTQTPKHLITATGQRVTLRCSPRSGDLSVYWYQQSLDQGLQFLIQYYNGEERAKGNILERFSAQQFPDLHSELNLSSLELGDSALYFCASSPNPTNEKLFFGSGTQLSVL.

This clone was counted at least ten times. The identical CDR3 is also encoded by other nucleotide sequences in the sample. Here the CDR3 DNA reads TGTGCCAGCAGCCCCTTGGGCCCTGAAACCCAGTACTTC. It specifies CASSPLGPETQYF. The chain employs TRBV7-9 and TRBJ2-5; D gene uncertain. Germline CDR1 SEHNR, CDR2 FQNEAQ (reference sequence). V gave up 5 bases and J gave up 8 bases, with 15 bases separating them. The length of the CDR3 is 13 residues.

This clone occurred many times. As DNA, the CDR3 is TGTGCCAGCAGTGACGATAGTGCGAACACCGGGGAGCTGTTTTTT. Translation gives CASSDDSANTGELFF. This chain joins TRBV2 and TRBJ2-2; D is unresolved. The germline V and J ends were trimmed by 3 bases and 0 bases, with 8 bases remaining between them. This CDR3 has 15 amino acids. The germline V gene encodes CDR1 SNHLY and CDR2 FYNNEI.

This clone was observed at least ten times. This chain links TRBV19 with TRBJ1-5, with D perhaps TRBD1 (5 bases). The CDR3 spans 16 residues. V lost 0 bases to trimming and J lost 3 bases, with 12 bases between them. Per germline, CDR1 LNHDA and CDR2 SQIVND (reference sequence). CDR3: CASSIEGGLDNQPQHF. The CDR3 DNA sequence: TGTGCCAGTAGTATAGAGGGGGGGTTGGACAATCAGCCCCAGCATTTT.

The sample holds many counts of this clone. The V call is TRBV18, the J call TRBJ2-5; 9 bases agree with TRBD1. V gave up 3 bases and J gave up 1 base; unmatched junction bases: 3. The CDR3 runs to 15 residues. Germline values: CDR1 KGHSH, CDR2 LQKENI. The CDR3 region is CASSPQTGGQETQYF. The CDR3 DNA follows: TGTGCCAGCTCACCTCAGACAGGGGGCCAAGAGACCCAGTACTTC.

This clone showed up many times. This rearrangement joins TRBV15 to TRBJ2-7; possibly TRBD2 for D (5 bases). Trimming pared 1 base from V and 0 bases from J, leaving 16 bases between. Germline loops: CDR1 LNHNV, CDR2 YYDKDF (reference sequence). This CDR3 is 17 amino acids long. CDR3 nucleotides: TGTGCCACCAGCAGAGGGATATCGCGGGCCAACTCCTACGAGCAGTACTTC. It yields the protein CATSRGISRANSYEQYF.

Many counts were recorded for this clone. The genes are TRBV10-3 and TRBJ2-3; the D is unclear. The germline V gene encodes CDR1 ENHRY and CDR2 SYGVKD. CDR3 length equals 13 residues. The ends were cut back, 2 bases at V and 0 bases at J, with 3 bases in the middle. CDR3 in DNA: TGTGCCATCAGTGAGGACAGCACAGATACGCAGTATTTT. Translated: CAISEDSTDTQYF.

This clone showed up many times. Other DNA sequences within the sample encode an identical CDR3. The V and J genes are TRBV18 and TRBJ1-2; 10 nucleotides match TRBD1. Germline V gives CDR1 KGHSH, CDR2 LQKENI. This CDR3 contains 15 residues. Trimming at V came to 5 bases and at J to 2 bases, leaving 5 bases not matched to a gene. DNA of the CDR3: TGTGCCAGCTCAAGGGACAGGGGTCGGAACTATGGCTACACCTTC. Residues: CASSRDRGRNYGYTF.

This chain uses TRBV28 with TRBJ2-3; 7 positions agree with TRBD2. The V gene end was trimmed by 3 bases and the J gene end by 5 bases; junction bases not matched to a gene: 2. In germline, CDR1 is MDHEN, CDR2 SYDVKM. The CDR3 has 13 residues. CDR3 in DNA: TGTGCCAGCAGTTTGGGGGGGAGAGATACGCAGTATTTT. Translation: CASSLGGRDTQYF.